The entry below describes one T cell receptor (beta chain). This entry belongs to a study of blood T cell repertoires in COVID-19. The CDR3 length is 14 residues. Germline CDR1 SGHTA, CDR2 FQGNSA. V dropped 1 base and J dropped 4 bases, with 10 bases sitting between them. Assay used: immunoSEQ multiplex PCR; TCRdb lists only in-frame clones, some missing. The sample contains 220,000 or so clones, 88% of which appear only once. The chain uses TRBV7-2 and TRBJ2-5, with D possibly being TRBD2 (6 bases). Material: PBMCs or T cells enriched from blood (not recorded which). The sequence was collected from a woman aged 50 to 60 with acute COVID-19. DNA for the CDR3: TGTGCCAGCAGCTTAGGTGGAGCGGGAGAGACCCAGTACTTC. This codes for CASSLGGAGETQYF.